This T cell receptor (beta chain) was captured in a study of Graves' ophthalmopathy and Graves' hyperthyroidism. On the study more broadly: Hyperthyroidism was classified as stable if no ophthalmopathy occurred within 18 months of follow-up.

As concerns this clonotype: Antigen: not known.

CDR3 length equals 15 residues. Germline CDR1 is SGHVS and CDR2 is FNYEAQ. The ends were cut back, 1 base at V and 0 bases at J, with 10 bases in the middle. Notes on the study in general: Clonotypes were expanded in thyroid at above 0.001 frequency, and most also appeared in blood. A classifier, a 13-signature model, separated ophthalmopathy from stable hyperthyroidism with more than 85% sensitivity and 75% to 82% specificity.

CDR3 regions of TCR beta were amplified from RNA transcripts. HTBI-primed first-round RT-PCR preceded second-round multiplex PCR. TCRdb independently ran MiXCR on the multiplex PCR reads; one entry per CDR3 protein. The sample yields around 1.1 million distinct CDR3 sequences, 35% to 45% seen once. Certain patients were not enrolled. These were patients with other autoimmune diseases, uncontrolled infections, pregnancy or lactation. The material sequenced was peripheral blood or thyroid tissue (not recorded which). The V call is TRBV7-6, the J call TRBJ2-7, with D hard to call. This TCR came from an adult man with Graves' hyperthyroidism. The chain's CDR3 is CASSLGGSTSYEQYF. The CDR3 DNA reads TGTGCCAGCAGCTTAGGCGGTTCCACCTCCTACGAGCAGTACTTC.